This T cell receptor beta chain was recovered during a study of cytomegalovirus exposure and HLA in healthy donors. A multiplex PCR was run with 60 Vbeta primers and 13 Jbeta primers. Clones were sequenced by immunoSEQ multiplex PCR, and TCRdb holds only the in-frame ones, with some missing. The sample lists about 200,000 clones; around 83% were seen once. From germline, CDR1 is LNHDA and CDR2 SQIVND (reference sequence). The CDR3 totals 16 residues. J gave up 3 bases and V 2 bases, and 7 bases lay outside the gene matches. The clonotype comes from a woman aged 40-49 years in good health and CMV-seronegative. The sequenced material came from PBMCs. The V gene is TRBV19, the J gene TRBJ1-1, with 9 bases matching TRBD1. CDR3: CASSIWLDRGDTEAFF. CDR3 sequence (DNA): TGTGCCAGTAGTATATGGCTGGACAGGGGTGACACTGAAGCTTTCTTT. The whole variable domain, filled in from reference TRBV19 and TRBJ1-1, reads DGGITQSPKYLFRKEGQNVTLSCEQNLNHDAMYWYRQDPGQGLRLIYYSQIVNDFQKGDIAEGYSVSREKKESFPLTVTSAQKNPTAFYLCASSIWLDRGDTEAFFGQGTRLTVV.